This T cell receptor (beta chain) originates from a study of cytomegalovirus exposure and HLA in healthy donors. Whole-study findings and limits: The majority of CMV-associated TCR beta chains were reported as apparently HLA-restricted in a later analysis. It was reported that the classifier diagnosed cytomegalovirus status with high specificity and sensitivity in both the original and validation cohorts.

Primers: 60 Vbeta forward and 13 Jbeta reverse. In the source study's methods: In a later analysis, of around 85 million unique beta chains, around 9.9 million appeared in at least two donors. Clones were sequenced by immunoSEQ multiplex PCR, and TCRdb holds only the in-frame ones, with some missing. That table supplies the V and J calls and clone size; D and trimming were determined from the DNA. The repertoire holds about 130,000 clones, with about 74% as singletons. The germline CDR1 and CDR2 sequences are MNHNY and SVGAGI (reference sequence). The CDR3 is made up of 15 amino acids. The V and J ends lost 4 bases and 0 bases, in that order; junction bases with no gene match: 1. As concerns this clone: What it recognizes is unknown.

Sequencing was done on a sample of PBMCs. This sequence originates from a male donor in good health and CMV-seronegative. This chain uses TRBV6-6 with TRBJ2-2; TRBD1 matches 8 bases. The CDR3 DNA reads TGTGCCAGCAGTTCGGGACAGGCGAACACCGGGGAGCTGTTTTTT. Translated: CASSSGQANTGELFF.